This TCR beta chain appears in the sequencing data of a study of T cells in Graves' hyperthyroidism and ophthalmopathy. On the basis of clinical symptoms, serum thyroxine and TRAb, thyroid ultrasound and orbital computed tomography, diagnoses were made. In its sample, this clonotype was seen many times. RNA transcripts gave rise to amplified TCR beta CDR3 regions. When the TCR CDR3 underwent first-round RT-PCR, the HTBI primer set was used. TCRdb used MiXCR to reprocess the multiplex PCR reads, holding one entry per CDR3 protein. The sample lists around 720,000 distinct CDR3 sequences, just over 35% seen once, with around 32% in the top ten. This receptor was identified in a woman aged 40 to 50 with Graves' hyperthyroidism. The sequenced material came from blood.

CDR3 region: CASSDTGKGGYTF. As DNA, the CDR3 is TGTGCCAGCAGTGACACAGGGAAGGGAGGCTACACCTTC. The V call is TRBV2, the J call TRBJ1-2; perhaps TRBD1 as D (6 bases). Germline V gene data show CDR1 as SNHLY and CDR2 as FYNNEI. V lost 3 bases to trimming and J lost 8 bases, with 13 bases between them. The CDR3 has 13 amino acids.